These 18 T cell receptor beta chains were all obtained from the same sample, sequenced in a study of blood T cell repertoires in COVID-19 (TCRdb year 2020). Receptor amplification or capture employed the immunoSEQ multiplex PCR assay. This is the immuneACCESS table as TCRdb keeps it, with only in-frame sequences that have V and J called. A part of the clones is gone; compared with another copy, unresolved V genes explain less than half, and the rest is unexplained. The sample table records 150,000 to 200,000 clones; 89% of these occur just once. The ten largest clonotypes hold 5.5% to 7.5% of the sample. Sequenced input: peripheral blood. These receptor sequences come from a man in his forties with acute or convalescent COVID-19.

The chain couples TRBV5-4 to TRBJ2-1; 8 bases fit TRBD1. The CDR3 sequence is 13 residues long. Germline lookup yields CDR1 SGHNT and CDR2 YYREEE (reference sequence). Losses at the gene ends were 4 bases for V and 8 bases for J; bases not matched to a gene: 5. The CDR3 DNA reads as TGTGCCAGCAGCGGACAGGGTTTTGATGAGCAGTTCTTC. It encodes CASSGQGFDEQFF.

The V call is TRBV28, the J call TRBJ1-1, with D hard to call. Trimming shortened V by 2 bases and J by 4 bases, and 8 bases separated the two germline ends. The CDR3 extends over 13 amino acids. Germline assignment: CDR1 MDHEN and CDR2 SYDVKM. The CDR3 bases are TGTGCCAGCAGTTTACATCAGGTCACTGAAGCTTTCTTT. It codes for CASSLHQVTEAFF.

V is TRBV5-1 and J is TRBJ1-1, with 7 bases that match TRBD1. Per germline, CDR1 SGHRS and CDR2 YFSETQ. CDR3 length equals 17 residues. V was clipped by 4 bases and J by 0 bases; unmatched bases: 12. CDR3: CASSPILSGTVNTEAFF. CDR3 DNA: TGCGCCAGCAGCCCCATTTTATCCGGGACAGTGAACACTGAAGCTTTCTTT.

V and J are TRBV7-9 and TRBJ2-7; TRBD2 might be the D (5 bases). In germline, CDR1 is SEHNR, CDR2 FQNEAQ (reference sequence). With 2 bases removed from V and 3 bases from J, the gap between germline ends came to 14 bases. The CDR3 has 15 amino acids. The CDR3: CASSLRTGNLYEQYF. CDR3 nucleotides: TGTGCCAGCAGCTTAAGGACTGGGAACCTCTACGAGCAGTACTTC.

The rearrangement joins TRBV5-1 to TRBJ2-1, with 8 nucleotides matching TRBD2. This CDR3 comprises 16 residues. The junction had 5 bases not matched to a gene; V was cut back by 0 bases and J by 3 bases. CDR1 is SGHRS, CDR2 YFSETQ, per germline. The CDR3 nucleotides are TGCGCCAGCAGCTTGGCTGCAGCGGGGGTCTACAATGAGCAGTTCTTC. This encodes CASSLAAAGVYNEQFF.

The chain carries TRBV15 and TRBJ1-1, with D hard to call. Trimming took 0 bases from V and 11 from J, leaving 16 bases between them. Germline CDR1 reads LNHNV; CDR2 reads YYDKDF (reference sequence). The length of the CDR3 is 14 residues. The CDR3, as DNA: TGTGCCACCAGCAGAGATCAGGACCTTAGCGGGGCTTTCTTT. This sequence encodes CATSRDQDLSGAFF.

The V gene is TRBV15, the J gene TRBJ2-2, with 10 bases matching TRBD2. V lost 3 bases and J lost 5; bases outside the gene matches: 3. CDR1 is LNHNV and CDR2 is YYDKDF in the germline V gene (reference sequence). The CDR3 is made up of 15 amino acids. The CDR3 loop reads CATSSLAGETGELFF. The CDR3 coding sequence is TGTGCCACCAGCAGCCTAGCGGGGGAAACCGGGGAGCTGTTTTTT.

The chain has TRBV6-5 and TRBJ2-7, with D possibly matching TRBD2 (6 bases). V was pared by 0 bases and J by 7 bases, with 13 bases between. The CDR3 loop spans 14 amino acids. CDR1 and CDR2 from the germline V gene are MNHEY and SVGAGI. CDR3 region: CASSYSIKAGEQYF. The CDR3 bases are TGTGCCAGCAGTTACTCAATCAAGGCGGGGGAGCAGTACTTC.

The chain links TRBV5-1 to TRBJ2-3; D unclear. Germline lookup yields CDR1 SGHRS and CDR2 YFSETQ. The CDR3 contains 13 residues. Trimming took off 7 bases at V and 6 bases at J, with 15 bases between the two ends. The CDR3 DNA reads TGCGCCAGCGACTTAGGTACCTCGGATACGCAGTATTTT. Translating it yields CASDLGTSDTQYF.

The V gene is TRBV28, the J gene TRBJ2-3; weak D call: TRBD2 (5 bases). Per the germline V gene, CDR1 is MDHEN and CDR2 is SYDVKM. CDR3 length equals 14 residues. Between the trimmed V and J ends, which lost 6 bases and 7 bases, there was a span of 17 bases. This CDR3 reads CASRDTVEGYTQYF. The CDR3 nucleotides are TGTGCCAGCAGAGACACCGTAGAGGGATATACGCAGTATTTT.

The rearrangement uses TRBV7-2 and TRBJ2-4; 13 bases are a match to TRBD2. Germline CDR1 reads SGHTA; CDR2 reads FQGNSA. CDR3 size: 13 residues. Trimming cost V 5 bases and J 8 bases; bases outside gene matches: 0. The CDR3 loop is CASSGTSGDIQYF. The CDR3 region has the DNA TGTGCCAGCAGCGGGACTAGCGGGGACATTCAGTACTTC.

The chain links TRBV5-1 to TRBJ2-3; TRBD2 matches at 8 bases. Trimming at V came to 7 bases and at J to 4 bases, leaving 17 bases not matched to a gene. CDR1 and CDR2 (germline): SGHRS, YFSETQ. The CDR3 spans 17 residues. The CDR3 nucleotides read TGCGCCAGCCACTTTACCGGTGGACTAGCTAAAGCAGATACGCAGTATTTT. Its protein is CASHFTGGLAKADTQYF.

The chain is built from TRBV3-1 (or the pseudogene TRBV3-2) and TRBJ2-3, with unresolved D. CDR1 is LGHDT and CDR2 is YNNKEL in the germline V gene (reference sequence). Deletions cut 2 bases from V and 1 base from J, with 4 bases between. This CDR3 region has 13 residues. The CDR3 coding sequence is TGTGCCAGCAGCCAACTCGGCACAGATACGCAGTATTTT. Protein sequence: CASSQLGTDTQYF.

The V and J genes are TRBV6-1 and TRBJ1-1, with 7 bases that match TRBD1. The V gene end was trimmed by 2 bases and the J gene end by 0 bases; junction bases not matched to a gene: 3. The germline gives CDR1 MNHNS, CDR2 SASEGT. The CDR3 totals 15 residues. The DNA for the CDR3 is TGTGCCAGCAGTGAAAGGGGGCTAATGAACACTGAAGCTTTCTTT. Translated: CASSERGLMNTEAFF.

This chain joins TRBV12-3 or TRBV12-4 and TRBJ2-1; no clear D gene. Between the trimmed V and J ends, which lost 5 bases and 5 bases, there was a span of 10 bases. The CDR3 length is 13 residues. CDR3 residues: CASSPGSNNEQFF. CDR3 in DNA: TGTGCCAGCAGTCCGGGTAGTAACAATGAGCAGTTCTTC.

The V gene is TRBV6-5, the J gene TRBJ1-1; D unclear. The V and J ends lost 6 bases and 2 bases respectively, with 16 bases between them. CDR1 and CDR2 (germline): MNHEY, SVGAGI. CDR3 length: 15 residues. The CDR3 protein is CASRIFHTSNTEAFF. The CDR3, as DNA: TGTGCCAGCAGGATCTTTCATACGAGTAACACTGAAGCTTTCTTT.

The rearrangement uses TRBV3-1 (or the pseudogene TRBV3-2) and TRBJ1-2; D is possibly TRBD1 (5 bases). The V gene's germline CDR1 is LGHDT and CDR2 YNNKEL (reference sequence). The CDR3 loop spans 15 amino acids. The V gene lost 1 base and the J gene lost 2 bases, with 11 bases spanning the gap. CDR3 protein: CASSQVAQGNYGYTF. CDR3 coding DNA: TGTGCCAGCAGCCAAGTAGCTCAGGGAAACTATGGCTACACCTTC.

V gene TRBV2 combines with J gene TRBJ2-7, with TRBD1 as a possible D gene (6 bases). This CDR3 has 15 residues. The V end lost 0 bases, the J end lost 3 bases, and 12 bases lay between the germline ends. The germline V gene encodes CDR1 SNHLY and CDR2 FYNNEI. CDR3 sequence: CASSEALTGIYEQYF. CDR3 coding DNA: TGTGCCAGCAGTGAAGCCTTAACAGGGATCTACGAGCAGTACTTC. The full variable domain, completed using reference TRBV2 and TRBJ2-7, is EPEVTQTPSHQVTQMGQEVILRCVPISNHLYFYWYRQILGQKVEFLVSFYNNEISEKSEIFDDQFSVERPDGSNFTLKIRSTKLEDSAMYFCASSEALTGIYEQYFGPGTRLTVT.